These 25 T cell receptor beta chains were sequenced from one sample in a study of regulatory T cells in long-lasting Graves disease. As for time point: newly diagnosed GD, antithyroid drugs for less than 3 months. Making the TCR library involved RNA that had been extracted from PBMCs. Investigators prepared the TCR beta libraries by applying iRepertoire HTBI primers and Arm-PCR of CDR3 regions. From the multiplex PCR reads, TCRdb called clonotypes with MiXCR, one entry per CDR3 protein. The top ten clones hold about 14% of a sample with a few hundred thousand distinct CDR3 sequences, about 20% of them seen once. This sample was also put to use in a study of T cells in Graves' hyperthyroidism and ophthalmopathy.

The material was peripheral blood mononuclear cells (PBMCs), obtained at new diagnosis, from a patient treated with antithyroid drugs. Every receptor here comes from a woman in her 30s with Graves disease.

CDR3 DNA: TGTGCCAGCAGTGTCCAGGGACGCGATGAGCAGTTCTTC. Its protein product is CASSVQGRDEQFF. The chain uses TRBV2 and TRBJ2-1, with D possibly called TRBD1 or TRBD2 (5 bases each). Germline V gives CDR1 SNHLY, CDR2 FYNNEI. The CDR3 covers 13 residues. V lost 4 bases and J lost 8, with 12 bases in between.

To note about this clonotype: With a far larger clone one base away, a read error is the likely cause. This rearrangement joins TRBV6-2 or TRBV6-3 to TRBJ2-3; 8 bases align to TRBD1. With 2 bases clipped from V and 8 bases from J, the junction kept 12 bases outside the gene matches. CDR1 and CDR2 from the germline V gene are MNHEY and SVGEGT. The CDR3 spans 16 residues. CDR3 DNA sequence: TGTGCCAGCAGTTACACCTGGACAGGGTGGAGAGGTACGCAGTATTTT. This gives the protein CASSYTWTGWRGTQYF.

At least ten counts were recorded for this clonotype. This chain joins TRBV7-8 and TRBJ1-6, with D tentatively TRBD1 (5 bases). CDR1 is SGHVS and CDR2 is FQNEAQ in the germline V gene. The germline V and J ends were trimmed by 7 bases and 8 bases, with 18 bases remaining between them. The CDR3 has 15 residues. For the CDR3, the DNA is TGTGCCAGCACCTTCCGGGACGGATCCGATTCACCCCTCCACTTT. Its protein is CASTFRDGSDSPLHF.

The chain joins TRBV7-9 to TRBJ2-3; 10 bases line up with TRBD2. V lost 1 base, J lost 1 base, and 8 bases stayed unmatched. Germline V CDR1 and CDR2: SEHNR, FQNEAQ (reference sequence). CDR3 size: 18 residues. This CDR3 reads CASSLVAGGRARTDTQYF. DNA for the CDR3: TGTGCCAGCAGCTTAGTAGCGGGGGGTCGAGCCCGCACAGATACGCAGTATTTT.

Concerning this clonotype: One base away lies a much larger clone, so this may be a sequencing read error. The V gene is TRBV20-1, the J gene TRBJ1-1, with TRBD1 identical over 9 bases. Germline lookup yields CDR1 DFQATT and CDR2 SNEGSKA (reference sequence). CDR3 length: 16 amino acids. V lost 6 bases, J lost 4 bases, and 15 bases stayed unmatched. The CDR3 spells CSARTGTGPQSTEAFF. Written as DNA, the CDR3 is TGCAGTGCGAGAACCGGGACAGGGCCTCAGAGCACTGAAGCTTTCTTT.

This clonotype was counted ten times or more. The rearrangement links TRBV7-9 to TRBJ1-6, with D tentatively TRBD1 (6 bases). Between the trimmed V and J ends, which lost 3 bases and 5 bases, there was a span of 8 bases. CDR1 and CDR2 from the germline V gene are SEHNR and FQNEAQ (reference sequence). This CDR3 spans 14 amino acids. This chain's CDR3 is CASSFRTDNSPLHF. The CDR3 DNA follows: TGTGCCAGCAGCTTTAGGACAGATAATTCACCCCTCCACTTT. The full variable domain, rest sourced from reference TRBV7-9 and TRBJ1-6, is DTGVSQNPRHKITKRGQNVTFRCDPISEHNRLYWYRQTLGQGPEFLTYFQNEAQLEKSRLLSDRFSAERPKGSFSTLEIQRTEQGDSAMYLCASSFRTDNSPLHFGNGTRLTVT.

In its sample, this clonotype was seen many times. The V call is TRBV5-1, the J call TRBJ2-2, with TRBD1 identical over 8 bases. The CDR3 is 17 residues long. Germline V gene sequence: CDR1 SGHRS, CDR2 YFSETQ. J gave up 2 bases and V 4 bases, and 10 bases lay outside the gene matches. Here the CDR3 DNA reads TGCGCCAGCAGCGGGGGGACAGGACTACCCAACACCGGGGAGCTGTTTTTT. Its translation is CASSGGTGLPNTGELFF.

This clonotype came up many times. V is TRBV20-1 and J is TRBJ2-7; the D gene could be TRBD1 or TRBD2 (5 bases each). Trimming removed 5 bases from V and 0 bases from J, with 17 bases in between. CDR3 length equals 15 residues. Per germline, CDR1 DFQATT and CDR2 SNEGSKA (reference sequence). In nucleotides, the CDR3 is TGCAGTGCTCAAGGGGACGGGGTTTTCTCCTACGAGCAGTACTTC. Translated: CSAQGDGVFSYEQYF.

This clonotype was seen at least ten times. The chain carries TRBV18 and TRBJ2-1, with TRBD1 matching 8 bases. The CDR3 has 16 residues. Trimming at V came to 0 bases and at J to 7 bases, leaving 8 bases not matched to a gene. Looked up from germline, CDR1 is KGHSH and CDR2 is LQKENI. The CDR3: CASSPPQTGAPNEQFF. The CDR3 DNA follows: TGTGCCAGCTCACCACCTCAGACAGGGGCGCCGAATGAGCAGTTCTTC.

This sequence joins TRBV6-5 and TRBJ1-5; a weak D match, TRBD1 (6 bases). Germline V CDR1 and CDR2: MNHEY, SVGAGI. The CDR3 is 14 residues long. Trimming removed 4 bases from V and 4 bases from J, with 11 bases in between. The CDR3 here is CASSSPRGNQPQHF. DNA for the CDR3: TGTGCCAGCAGTTCTCCGAGGGGGAATCAGCCCCAGCATTTT.

This clonotype was counted many times. The V and J genes are TRBV19 and TRBJ1-1, with TRBD1 matching over 12 bases. V gave up 5 bases and J gave up 10 bases; unmatched junction bases: 11. CDR3 size: 15 residues. The V gene's germline CDR1 is LNHDA and CDR2 SQIVND (reference sequence). CDR3 protein: CASSPDRGTGGAAFF. CDR3 nucleotide sequence: TGTGCCAGTAGTCCCGACCGAGGGACAGGGGGCGCAGCTTTCTTT.

A remark on this clonotype: A single base separates this from a much larger clone, so it may be a read error. The J gene is TRBJ2-7, the V gene TRBV9; D possibly corresponds to TRBD1 (5 bases). The germline gives CDR1 SGDLS, CDR2 YYNGEE. The CDR3 totals 16 residues. Trimming left V 0 bases short and J 2 bases short, with 15 bases between. The CDR3 spells CASSVGVQALAYEQYF. In DNA form, the CDR3 reads TGTGCCAGCAGCGTAGGAGTACAGGCTCTCGCCTACGAGCAGTACTTC.

This clonotype occurred many times. The rearrangement links TRBV5-1 to TRBJ1-1; tentatively, D is TRBD1 (5 bases). V was cut by 4 bases and J by 4 bases, with 23 bases left in between. CDR1 and CDR2 from the germline V gene are SGHRS and YFSETQ. This CDR3 contains 17 residues. The CDR3 sequence: CASSLQGGTPLGTEAFF. Here the CDR3 DNA reads TGCGCCAGCAGCCTCCAGGGTGGGACCCCTTTGGGCACTGAAGCTTTCTTT.

This clonotype was recorded at least ten times. This sequence joins TRBV12-3 or TRBV12-4 and TRBJ1-5; D not resolved. V was cut by 5 bases and J by 7 bases, with 9 bases left in between. The CDR3 contains 12 residues. The CDR3 spells CASSPLRQPQHF. The CDR3 nucleotides are TGTGCCAGCAGTCCGCTGAGGCAGCCCCAGCATTTT.

This clonotype was counted at least ten times. V is TRBV27 and J is TRBJ2-3; D possibly corresponds to TRBD2 (6 bases). The CDR3 is made up of 14 amino acids. The germline V gene has CDR1 MNHEY and CDR2 SMNVEV (reference sequence). Trimming took 5 bases from V and 4 from J, leaving 13 bases between them. Here the CDR3 DNA reads TGTGCCAGCAGTGCTTTTGGGAGGCCAGATACGCAGTATTTT. Translating it yields CASSAFGRPDTQYF.

This clonotype showed up many times. The chain has TRBV18 and TRBJ1-2, with 8 positions matching TRBD1. CDR1 is KGHSH and CDR2 is LQKENI in the germline V gene. V trimming: 3 bases; J trimming: 6 bases; junction bases outside the gene matches: 9. The CDR3 has 15 residues. The CDR3 sequence: CASSPTRGREDGYTF. The CDR3 bases are TGTGCCAGCTCACCTACCAGGGGGCGCGAGGATGGCTACACCTTC.

This clonotype was picked up many times. The rearrangement uses TRBV4-1 and TRBJ2-3; D is undetermined. The CDR3 totals 12 residues. V shed 1 base and J shed 6 bases, with 5 bases lying between them. The V gene's germline CDR1 is MGHRA and CDR2 YSYEKL. The CDR3 nucleotides are TGCGCCAGCAGCCAAGTTGAGGATACGCAGTATTTT. This encodes CASSQVEDTQYF.

This clonotype was recorded many times. The J gene is TRBJ2-7, the V gene TRBV18; D is unclear. The CDR3 consists of 13 residues. Germline CDR1 and CDR2: KGHSH and LQKENI. Trimming removed 6 bases at V and 0 bases at J, with 9 bases between. CDR3 nucleotide sequence: TGTGCCAGCTCTCCCGTGGACTCCTACGAGCAGTACTTC. It yields the protein CASSPVDSYEQYF.

In this sample, this clonotype turned up many times. This chain uses TRBV4-1 with TRBJ2-5, with D unresolved. The CDR3 totals 13 residues. Germline V gene lookup returns CDR1 MGHRA and CDR2 YSYEKL. V was cut by 1 base and J by 3 bases, with 6 bases left in between. For the CDR3, the DNA is TGCGCCAGCAGCCAAGCGACGAAAGAGACCCAGTACTTC. Protein product: CASSQATKETQYF.

The CDR3 sequence: CASSLRGFPEAFF. DNA of the CDR3: TGTGCCAGCAGTTTAAGGGGGTTCCCTGAAGCTTTCTTT. The rearrangement links TRBV27 to TRBJ1-1; tentative D call: TRBD1 (6 bases). CDR3 length: 13 residues. In germline, CDR1 is MNHEY, CDR2 SMNVEV (reference sequence). The ends were cut back, 2 bases at V and 6 bases at J, with 10 bases in the middle.

This chain uses TRBV7-9 with TRBJ2-7; 10 bases are a match to TRBD2. The length of the CDR3 is 18 residues. Trimming removed 2 bases from V and 9 bases from J; junction bases left unmatched: 19. Germline assignment: CDR1 SEHNR and CDR2 FQNEAQ (reference sequence). The CDR3 DNA sequence: TGTGCCAGCAGCTTAAGCCCCATTTTGCTAGCGGGAGAAAATTGGCAGTACTTC. Its translation is CASSLSPILLAGENWQYF.

Many counts were recorded for this clonotype. This chain connects TRBV5-1 to TRBJ2-1, with 7 nucleotides matching TRBD1. V was pared by 4 bases and J by 5 bases, with 9 bases of the junction left unmatched. The length of the CDR3 is 15 residues. The germline CDR1 and CDR2 sequences are SGHRS and YFSETQ. Here the CDR3 reads CASSPTGNHNNEQFF. The CDR3 DNA follows: TGCGCCAGCAGCCCGACAGGGAACCACAACAATGAGCAGTTCTTC.

The chain links TRBV13 to TRBJ2-6, with D unclear. V lost 5 bases and J lost 3, with 5 bases in between. The CDR3 runs 13 residues. Germline V gives CDR1 PRHDT, CDR2 FYEKMQ (reference sequence). The CDR3 sequence: CASSVFGANVLTF. Written as DNA, the CDR3 is TGTGCCAGCAGCGTATTTGGGGCCAACGTCCTGACTTTC. The full variable domain, in which reference TRBV13 and TRBJ2-6 provide the parts outside the CDR3, is AAGVIQSPRHLIKEKRETATLKCYPIPRHDTVYWYQQGPGQDPQFLISFYEKMQSDKGSIPDRFSAQQFSDYHSELNMSSLELGDSALYFCASSVFGANVLTFGAGSRLTVL.

This clonotype was recorded many times. CDR3 region: CSARGSGTGGMNTEAFF. CDR3 nucleotides: TGCAGTGCTAGAGGATCAGGGACAGGGGGCATGAACACTGAAGCTTTCTTT. The chain uses TRBV20-1 and TRBJ1-1, with 12 nucleotides matching TRBD1. Germline CDR1 reads DFQATT; CDR2 reads SNEGSKA (reference sequence). J gave up 0 bases and V 1 base, and 6 bases lay outside the gene matches. The CDR3 consists of 17 residues.

This chain connects TRBV20-1 to TRBJ2-2; the match to TRBD1 covers 9 bases. CDR3 length equals 14 residues. V gave up 5 bases and J gave up 3 bases; unmatched junction bases: 4. In germline, CDR1 is DFQATT, CDR2 SNEGSKA (reference sequence). The CDR3 protein is CSAARDRDTGELFF. The CDR3 DNA reads TGCAGTGCTGCCCGGGACAGGGACACCGGGGAGCTGTTTTTT.